Presented here are 15 T cell receptor beta chains from one specimen sequenced in a study of long-term antiretroviral therapy in people with HIV (dated by TCRdb to between 2021 and 2022). Sequencing of the TRB variable region was done with the immunoSEQ hsTCRB v3.0 assay at survey level resolution. Not all clones reach the TCRdb copy of this immuneACCESS table, which keeps in-frame sequences only. Checked studies attribute under half of the gap to unresolved V genes and leave the rest unexplained. This sample comprises tens of thousands of clones, 88% of them detected only once. The ten largest clonotypes hold 5% to 6.5% of the sample. Sequenced here: unsorted PBMCs, sampled almost 4.6 years after starting antiretroviral therapy. Receptor source: a young man with HIV.

The rearrangement links TRBV7-2 to TRBJ1-1; D ambiguous. Germline CDR1 and CDR2: SGHTA and FQGNSA. The CDR3 sequence is 13 residues long. V lost 3 bases and J lost 2, with 7 bases in between. The CDR3 DNA is TGTGCCAGCAGCTTGGATCTTAACACTGAAGCTTTCTTT. Amino acids: CASSLDLNTEAFF.

The gene calls are TRBV19 and TRBJ1-2; no firm D call. Germline CDR1 reads LNHDA; CDR2 reads SQIVND (reference sequence). Between the trimmed V and J ends, which lost 7 bases and 6 bases, there was a span of 21 bases. The CDR3 length is 15 residues. CDR3 DNA sequence: TGTGCCAGTACCACCCGCCGGGAGAGTGGGGATGGCTACACCTTC. Encoded protein: CASTTRRESGDGYTF. Variable domain in full (rest from reference TRBV19 and TRBJ1-2): DGGITQSPKYLFRKEGQNVTLSCEQNLNHDAMYWYRQDPGQGLRLIYYSQIVNDFQKGDIAEGYSVSREKKESFPLTVTSAQKNPTAFYLCASTTRRESGDGYTFGSGTRLTVV.

V is TRBV5-6 and J is TRBJ1-3; D unresolved. This CDR3 contains 16 residues. The germline V gene has CDR1 SGHDT and CDR2 YYEEEE. V lost 0 bases and J lost 0, with 10 bases in between. The DNA for the CDR3 is TGTGCCAGCAGCTTGGAGGTTGGGAACTCTGGAAACACCATATATTTT. As protein: CASSLEVGNSGNTIYF. Full variable domain (outside the CDR3, taken from reference TRBV5-6 and TRBJ1-3): DAGVTQSPTHLIKTRGQQVTLRCSPKSGHDTVSWYQQALGQGPQFIFQYYEEEERQRGNFPDRFSGHQFPNYSSELNVNALLLGDSALYLCASSLEVGNSGNTIYFGEGSWLTVV.

V and J are TRBV18 and TRBJ2-2; no definite D call. There are 17 residues in the CDR3. Germline CDR1 is KGHSH and CDR2 is LQKENI. Deletions cut 4 bases from V and 3 bases from J, with 18 bases between. CDR3 loop: CASSLHLHAQDTGELFF. The CDR3 nucleotides are TGTGCCAGCTCACTACACCTTCACGCGCAAGACACCGGGGAGCTGTTTTTT.

The chain uses TRBV29-1 and TRBJ2-7; D ambiguous. The CDR3 is made up of 13 amino acids. Germline CDR1 is SQVTM and CDR2 is ANQGSEA. V lost 4 bases to trimming and J lost 2 bases, with 12 bases between them. Here the CDR3 DNA reads TGCAGCGTTGGAAGGCCCGAAACCTACGAGCAGTACTTC. Its translation: CSVGRPETYEQYF.

The rearrangement uses TRBV7-9 and TRBJ2-3; 13 bases fit TRBD2. This CDR3 is built from 15 residues. Germline V gives CDR1 SEHNR, CDR2 FQNEAQ (reference sequence). J was trimmed by 2 bases and V by 5 bases; bases with no gene match: 1. Here the CDR3 reads CASSGLAGVTDTQYF. CDR3 nucleotide sequence: TGTGCCAGCAGCGGACTAGCGGGGGTCACAGATACGCAGTATTTT.

CDR3 protein: CASSEERDYEQYF. DNA of the CDR3: TGTGCCAGCAGTGAAGAACGGGACTACGAGCAGTACTTC. This chain connects TRBV2 to TRBJ2-7; tentatively, D is TRBD2 (5 bases). Germline values: CDR1 SNHLY, CDR2 FYNNEI. CDR3 length: 13 residues. V shed 1 base and J shed 3 bases, with 7 bases lying between them.

J is TRBJ2-7 and V is TRBV6-4; D may be TRBD2 (5 bases). V shed 6 bases and J shed 8 bases, with 26 bases lying between them. Germline CDR1 reads MRHNA; CDR2 reads SNTAGT. The CDR3 loop spans 16 amino acids. The CDR3 loop reads CASSTPEGRGSLKQYF. In nucleotides, the CDR3 is TGTGCCAGCAGCACCCCCGAGGGTCGGGGAAGCTTGAAGCAGTACTTC.

A single count supports this clone. This chain links TRBV7-9 with TRBJ2-3; D unclear. This CDR3 spans 17 amino acids. V lost 2 bases and J lost 0, with 15 bases in between. The germline V gene encodes CDR1 SEHNR and CDR2 FQNEAQ (reference sequence). The CDR3 coding sequence is TGTGCCAGCAGCTTACCCACCTCATCGACTAGCACAGATACGCAGTATTTT. Amino acid sequence: CASSLPTSSTSTDTQYF. The whole variable domain, filled in from reference TRBV7-9 and TRBJ2-3, reads DTGVSQNPRHKITKRGQNVTFRCDPISEHNRLYWYRQTLGQGPEFLTYFQNEAQLEKSRLLSDRFSAERPKGSFSTLEIQRTEQGDSAMYLCASSLPTSSTSTDTQYFGPGTRLTVL.

The chain joins TRBV7-9 to TRBJ1-2; tentative D call: TRBD1 (6 bases). The V end lost 0 bases, the J end lost 0 bases, and 17 bases lay between the germline ends. Per the germline V gene, CDR1 is SEHNR and CDR2 is FQNEAQ (reference sequence). The length of the CDR3 is 18 residues. The CDR3 DNA reads as TGTGCCAGCAGCTTAGCAGGGGGGCGCGGGGGAGCTAACTATGGCTACACCTTC. Translation gives CASSLAGGRGGANYGYTF.

The rearrangement joins TRBV10-3 to TRBJ2-2, with D unclear. From germline, CDR1 is ENHRY and CDR2 SYGVKD. The V and J ends lost 5 bases and 8 bases respectively, with 12 bases between them. The CDR3 is 13 amino acids. The CDR3 reads CAISLGTPGELFF. CDR3 in DNA: TGTGCCATCAGTCTGGGAACCCCAGGGGAGCTGTTTTTT.

The CDR3 DNA sequence: TGCGCCAGCAGCTTGGTTCCAGGGAATCAGCCCCAGCATTTT. Protein sequence: CASSLVPGNQPQHF. This sequence joins TRBV5-1 and TRBJ1-5; weak D call: TRBD1 (5 bases). CDR1 is SGHRS and CDR2 is YFSETQ in the germline V gene. The CDR3 loop spans 14 amino acids. V was shortened by 0 bases and J by 4 bases, with 8 bases between the two germline ends.

This sequence joins TRBV6-5 and TRBJ2-5, with D perhaps matching TRBD1 or TRBD2 (5 bases each). This CDR3 contains 15 residues. Looked up from germline, CDR1 is MNHEY and CDR2 is SVGAGI. The V gene lost 0 bases and the J gene lost 2 bases, with 10 bases spanning the gap. The CDR3 loop reads CASSYSGGRQETQYF. The CDR3 nucleotides are TGTGCCAGCAGTTACTCTGGGGGAAGACAAGAGACCCAGTACTTC.

The chain has TRBV29-1 and TRBJ2-1; weak D call: TRBD2 (5 bases). CDR1 is SQVTM and CDR2 is ANQGSEA in the germline V gene. The CDR3 has 13 residues. The V end lost 4 bases, the J end lost 9 bases, and 16 bases lay between the germline ends. The CDR3: CSVGADPGFEQFF. The CDR3 DNA reads TGCAGCGTTGGGGCCGATCCGGGGTTTGAGCAGTTCTTC.

This rearrangement joins TRBV15 to TRBJ1-6, with D unresolved. The CDR3 runs 13 residues. V lost 2 bases and J lost 5, with 4 bases in between. Germline CDR1 LNHNV, CDR2 YYDKDF (reference sequence). CDR3 DNA: TGTGCCACCAGCAGAAAAAATAATTCACCCCTCCACTTT. Its protein product is CATSRKNNSPLHF. The full variable domain, its missing parts supplied by reference TRBV15 and TRBJ1-6, is DAMVIQNPRYQVTQFGKPVTLSCSQTLNHNVMYWYQQKSSQAPKLLFHYYDKDFNNEADTPDNFQSRRPNTSFCFLDIRSPGLGDTAMYLCATSRKNNSPLHFGNGTRLTVT.